One sample yielded the 17 T cell receptor beta chains listed below, sequenced in a study of cytomegalovirus exposure and HLA in healthy donors. Vbeta (60) and Jbeta (13) primers were used in the PCR. Clones were read by immunoSEQ multiplex PCR, and TCRdb kept only the in-frame ones, dropping some. The data contain roughly 120,000 clones, around three quarters of them singletons. The specimen sequenced was PBMCs. The receptors come from an older woman in good health and CMV-seropositive.

This chain joins TRBV9 and TRBJ2-1, with D uncertain. Germline assignment: CDR1 SGDLS and CDR2 YYNGEE. The length of the CDR3 is 12 residues. Trimming shortened V by 0 bases and J by 5 bases, and 3 bases separated the two germline ends. The CDR3 protein is CASSVADNEQFF. The CDR3 DNA is TGTGCCAGCAGCGTAGCTGACAATGAGCAGTTCTTC. Full variable domain (missing parts from reference TRBV9 and TRBJ2-1): DSGVTQTPKHLITATGQRVTLRCSPRSGDLSVYWYQQSLDQGLQFLIQYYNGEERAKGNILERFSAQQFPDLHSELNLSSLELGDSALYFCASSVADNEQFFGPGTRLTVL.

The chain couples TRBV30 to TRBJ2-5; D perhaps matches TRBD1 (6 bases). This CDR3 contains 15 residues. The germline V and J ends were trimmed by 2 bases and 1 base, with 14 bases remaining between them. The germline CDR1 and CDR2 sequences are GTSNPN and SVGIG (reference sequence). The CDR3 sequence is CAWSSTGTRQETQYF. The CDR3 DNA reads as TGTGCCTGGAGTAGTACAGGGACCCGCCAAGAGACCCAGTACTTC.

V is TRBV19 and J is TRBJ1-1; D possibly corresponds to TRBD1 (6 bases). This CDR3 is 15 amino acids long. Between the trimmed V and J ends, which lost 5 bases and 2 bases, there was a span of 15 bases. Germline CDR1 is LNHDA and CDR2 is SQIVND (reference sequence). The CDR3: CASSPGRGGNTEAFF. The CDR3, as DNA: TGTGCCAGTAGTCCCGGTAGAGGGGGAAACACTGAAGCTTTCTTT.

The chain links TRBV5-1 to TRBJ1-5; TRBD1 agrees at 7 bases. The CDR3 loop spans 17 amino acids. Trimming took 9 bases from V and 7 from J; bases not matched to a gene: 22. Germline V lookup: CDR1 SGHRS, CDR2 YFSETQ. CDR3 nucleotides: TGCGCCACCGTTCTTAAGACAGGGCCAATATTTTACCAGCCCCAGCATTTT. This gives the protein CATVLKTGPIFYQPQHF.

This clone was detected once. This chain links TRBV19 with TRBJ2-3; 9 positions match TRBD1. The length of the CDR3 is 17 residues. J lost 2 bases, V lost 6 bases, and 12 bases had no gene match. Per germline, CDR1 LNHDA and CDR2 SQIVND (reference sequence). The CDR3 sequence: CASSPLADRGFTDTQYF. The CDR3 nucleotides are TGTGCCAGTAGCCCCCTTGCCGACAGGGGGTTCACAGATACGCAGTATTTT.

The chain is built from TRBV30 and TRBJ1-5; D remains unclear. V was clipped by 0 bases and J by 3 bases, with 6 bases between them. The CDR3 length is 13 residues. Germline loops: CDR1 GTSNPN, CDR2 SVGIG (reference sequence). As DNA, the CDR3 is TGTGCCTGGAGTGTTGGCAACAATCAGCCCCAGCATTTT. The encoded protein is CAWSVGNNQPQHF. Full variable domain (remainder filled in from reference TRBV30 and TRBJ1-5): SQTIHQWPATLVQPVGSPLSLECTVEGTSNPNLYWYRQAAGRGLQLLFYSVGIGQISSEVPQNLSASRPQDRQFILSSKKLLLSDSGFYLCAWSVGNNQPQHFGDGTRLSIL.

The table lists this clone with a few counts. The chain combines TRBV7-9 with TRBJ1-1, with D possibly TRBD1 on 5 matching bases. Germline loops: CDR1 SEHNR, CDR2 FQNEAQ (reference sequence). The CDR3 is made up of 14 amino acids. V gave up 4 bases and J gave up 0 bases, with 9 bases separating them. CDR3 DNA sequence: TGTGCCAGCAGCTCAACGGGGGTGAACACTGAAGCTTTCTTT. Its translation is CASSSTGVNTEAFF.

V is TRBV7-2 and J is TRBJ2-1, with 12 nucleotides matching TRBD1. CDR1 and CDR2 from the germline V gene are SGHTA and FQGNSA. V was pared by 5 bases and J by 9 bases, with 5 bases of the junction left unmatched. The CDR3 extends over 14 amino acids. Here the CDR3 reads CASSPGTGGGEQFF. CDR3 sequence (DNA): TGTGCCAGCAGCCCCGGGACAGGGGGCGGTGAGCAGTTCTTC. The full variable domain, its missing parts supplied by reference TRBV7-2 and TRBJ2-1, is GAGVSQSPSNKVTEKGKDVELRCDPISGHTALYWYRQSLGQGLEFLIYFQGNSAPDKSGLPSDRFSAERTGGSVSTLTIQRTQQEDSAVYLCASSPGTGGGEQFFGPGTRLTVL.

The chain employs TRBV7-8 and TRBJ2-1; D remains ambiguous. Germline V gene data show CDR1 as SGHVS and CDR2 as FQNEAQ. The V and J ends lost 5 bases and 2 bases respectively, with 16 bases between them. The CDR3 runs 16 residues. CDR3 loop: CASSPKESAPYNEQFF. The CDR3 DNA is TGTGCCAGCAGCCCAAAGGAGTCGGCGCCCTACAATGAGCAGTTCTTC.

The rearrangement joins TRBV7-9 to TRBJ2-7; possible D gene TRBD2, 7 bases. The CDR3 extends over 15 amino acids. Germline CDR1 reads SEHNR; CDR2 reads FQNEAQ (reference sequence). V was pared by 1 base and J by 6 bases, with 16 bases between. CDR3 sequence: CASSLVGAGEGEQYF. Written as DNA, the CDR3 is TGTGCCAGCAGCTTAGTAGGGGCAGGGGAGGGCGAGCAGTACTTC.

V is TRBV5-4 and J is TRBJ1-2, with TRBD1 matching 9 bases. The CDR3 has 15 residues. Germline assignment: CDR1 SGHNT and CDR2 YYREEE (reference sequence). Trimming removed 5 bases from V and 4 bases from J; junction bases left unmatched: 9. The CDR3 region is CASRPGQGATYGYTF. The CDR3 DNA sequence: TGTGCCAGCAGGCCGGGACAGGGAGCCACCTATGGCTACACCTTC.

This clone was detected only a few times. The V gene is TRBV18, the J gene TRBJ1-1; D unclear. Trimming shortened V by 4 bases and J by 1 base, and 13 bases separated the two germline ends. The CDR3 has 15 amino acids. Germline-derived CDR1 and CDR2 are KGHSH and LQKENI. The CDR3 loop is CASSQSSAGNTEAFF. The CDR3 DNA reads as TGTGCCAGCTCACAATCTAGTGCGGGGAACACTGAAGCTTTCTTT.

This clone has only one observation. The chain joins TRBV7-9 to TRBJ2-5; the match to TRBD1 covers 8 bases. There are 15 residues in the CDR3. With V trimmed by 1 base and J by 3 bases, 4 bases remained unmatched. CDR1 SEHNR and CDR2 FQNEAQ come from the germline V gene (reference sequence). The CDR3 sequence: CASSLVRGLEETQYF. CDR3 nucleotides: TGTGCCAGCAGCTTAGTCAGGGGGCTTGAAGAGACCCAGTACTTC.

This clone was detected only once. CDR3 loop: CATQLDRRDGYTF. CDR3 sequence (DNA): TGTGCCACACAGTTGGACAGACGGGATGGCTACACCTTC. The V call is TRBV6-5, the J call TRBJ1-2, with D possibly matching TRBD1 (6 bases). The V gene's germline CDR1 is MNHEY and CDR2 SVGAGI. The CDR3 covers 13 residues. V dropped 10 bases and J dropped 6 bases, with 18 bases sitting between them.

This chain connects TRBV14 to TRBJ1-1; no clear D gene. V lost 1 base and J lost 5, with 11 bases in between. The CDR3 sequence is 14 residues long. Germline loops: CDR1 SGHDN, CDR2 FVKESK. CDR3 nucleotides: TGTGCCAGCAGCCAAGGCTCCGTCGGGACTGAAGCTTTCTTT. Protein product: CASSQGSVGTEAFF.

The chain recombines TRBV29-1 with TRBJ2-3; 10 positions match TRBD2. The ends lost 2 bases at V and 8 bases at J; junction bases unmatched: 4. Per germline, CDR1 SQVTM and CDR2 ANQGSEA. There are 13 residues in the CDR3. The CDR3 spells CSVEPSGSGTQYF. CDR3 DNA: TGCAGCGTTGAACCTAGCGGGAGTGGTACGCAGTATTTT.

The chain has TRBV5-1 and TRBJ2-1, with 8 bases that match TRBD2. Trimming removed 6 bases from V and 6 bases from J; junction bases left unmatched: 20. The CDR3 covers 18 residues. Germline assignment: CDR1 SGHRS and CDR2 YFSETQ. The CDR3 is CASTPSGLAGGVGNEQFF. The DNA of the CDR3 is TGCGCCAGCACCCCTAGCGGGTTGGCGGGAGGTGTCGGCAATGAGCAGTTCTTC.